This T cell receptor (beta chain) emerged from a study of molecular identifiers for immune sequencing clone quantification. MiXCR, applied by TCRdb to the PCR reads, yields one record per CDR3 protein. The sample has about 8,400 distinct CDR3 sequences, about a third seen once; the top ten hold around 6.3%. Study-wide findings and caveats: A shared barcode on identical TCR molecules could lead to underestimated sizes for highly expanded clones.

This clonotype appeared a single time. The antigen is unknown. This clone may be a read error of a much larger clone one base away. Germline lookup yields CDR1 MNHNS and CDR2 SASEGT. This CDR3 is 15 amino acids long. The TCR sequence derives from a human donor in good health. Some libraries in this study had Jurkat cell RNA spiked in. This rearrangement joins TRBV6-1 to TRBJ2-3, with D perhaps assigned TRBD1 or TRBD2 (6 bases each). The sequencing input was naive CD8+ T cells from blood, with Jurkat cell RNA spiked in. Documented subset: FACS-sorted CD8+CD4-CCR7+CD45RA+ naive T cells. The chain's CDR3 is CAGSERGTSTDTQYF. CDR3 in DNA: TGTGCCGGCAGTGAGAGGGGGACTAGCACAGATACGCAGTATTTT.